Listed below are T cell receptor beta chains from one sample, sequenced in a study of human T cells and chemical hapten exposure. TCRdb processed the RACE reads anew with MiXCR; each CDR3 protein has one entry. The sample lists tens of thousands of distinct CDR3 sequences; 12% were seen once. This sample comprised whole blood, obtained in connection with sensitization to the hapten diphenylcyclopropenone (DPC). These receptors originate from a middle-aged woman with alopecia areata. Some clones in this sample may be carry-over from other donors' samples. The CDR3 runs from the conserved cysteine through the conserved F or W. D genes are given only for firm matches.

V gene	D gene	J gene	CDR3 protein
TRBV11-2	-	TRBJ2-1	CASSYLGLGGEQFF
TRBV28	-	TRBJ1-5	CASSRQLYQPQHF
TRBV3-1	-	TRBJ1-5	CASSPRQFQPQHF
TRBV16	-	TRBJ2-1	CASSERNLVNNEQFF
TRBV14	-	TRBJ2-3	CASKRGARASTDTQYF
TRBV7-9	-	TRBJ1-3	CASSLGGALDHF
TRBV10-3	TRBD1	TRBJ2-3	CAISGLRGGADTQYF
TRBV28	-	TRBJ1-1	CASRMGAGPTEAFF
TRBV6-6	TRBD1	TRBJ2-5	CASRRTGGETQYF
TRBV6-5	-	TRBJ2-7	CASRLGPEGSYEQYF
TRBV28	TRBD1	TRBJ2-5	CASSSPPDRAETQYF
TRBV15	-	TRBJ2-2	CATSRGRETGELFF
TRBV29-1	-	TRBJ2-3	CSARETYSTDTQYF
TRBV6-6	-	TRBJ2-1	CASSYSGRTANEQFF
TRBV10-3	-	TRBJ2-7	CAISEWTGLREQYF
TRBV18	-	TRBJ1-2	CASSPTGGTSYGYTF
TRBV12-3/TRBV12-4	-	TRBJ2-1	CASSPRVGVNEQFF
TRBV7-9	-	TRBJ2-1	CASTSGDEQFF
TRBV11-3	-	TRBJ1-1	CASSLGRRLTEAFF
TRBV18	-	TRBJ1-1	CASSPDSNQAFF
TRBV7-3	TRBD2	TRBJ2-1	CASSSGTSTNEQFF
TRBV2	TRBD1	TRBJ2-7	CASTGQGLAYEQYF
TRBV6-2/TRBV6-3	-	TRBJ1-1	CASRGTAAFF
TRBV20-1	-	TRBJ2-3	CSAPRRAGADTQYF
TRBV11-2	TRBD2	TRBJ2-1	CASSLGGARASQGLSNEQFF
TRBV11-1	-	TRBJ2-1	CASSLSTFSYNEQFF
TRBV24-1	-	TRBJ1-1	CATSSSYNFEAFF
TRBV20-1	TRBD1	TRBJ1-5	CSARPTGGGNQPQHF
TRBV29-1	-	TRBJ2-1	CSVEGGRSSYNEQFF
TRBV7-2	-	TRBJ2-7	CASSRTSSEQYF
TRBV7-2	-	TRBJ1-6	CASSRGPLGSPLHF
TRBV28	TRBD1	TRBJ2-7	CASSWDRNYEQYF